This T cell receptor (beta chain) is drawn from a study of CD8+ T cells in alopecia areata. Study results and limitations: The study found higher clonality in lesional than normal scalp, especially in alopecia totalis/universalis. Relative to mice, TCR sharing across patients was less clear, a difference possibly HLA-related.

The CDR3 totals 14 residues. V lost 0 bases to trimming and J lost 5 bases, with 9 bases between them. CDR1 and CDR2 from the germline V gene are LGHNA and YNFKEQ. cDNA reverse transcribed from extracted RNA served as the sequencing template. Using immunoSEQ multiplex PCR, the repertoire was profiled, and TCRdb retains in-frame clones only, with some absent. The data hold 120,000 to 150,000 clones, with 62% observed a single time. This clone was seen more than once but under ten times. Its antigen is unidentified. V and J are TRBV4-2 and TRBJ2-3; D unresolved. This TCR came from a human donor in good health. What was sequenced was CD8+ T cells sorted from blood. The CDR3 bases are TGTGCCAGCAGCCAAGAGAAAACCCAAGATACGCAGTATTTT. Its translation is CASSQEKTQDTQYF.